This TCR beta chain was profiled in a study of blood T cell repertoires in COVID-19 (dated by TCRdb to 2020 to 2022). Regarding the study in general: Samples from collaborators originated in the United States, Italy and Spain and spanned both the acute and convalescent phases of COVID-19. The prospective study material was composed of cDNA or gDNA derived from T cells, B-cell-depleted T cells, or PBMCs. Subjects who had been exposed to COVID-19, were actively infected with it, or had recovered from it provided the deeply sampled blood TCRbeta repertoires that made up the dataset. A freely available public database, intended as a resource for researchers studying the immune response to SARS-CoV-2, is where the repertoires were released. The samples were drawn from the first 160 participants of the ongoing ImmuneRACE study and from 1,254 subjects provided by 6 global collaborators. A de-identified subject ID, COVID-19 status, age in years and sex were almost always included in the sample metadata. Where HLA class I and class II types were available, the types were taken from metadata supplied by the sample provider, not from assay-based typing.

Note on this clone: The antigen it recognizes is unknown. Within one base of it there is no much larger clone, and no base qualities were kept.

TCRbeta CDR3 regions were amplified from genomic DNA using the immunoSEQ Assay, a bias-controlled multiplex PCR. The authors' pipeline ran thus. Within the assay, amplification of reference gene primers was used to estimate how many nucleated cells each sample contained. To quantify the absolute abundance of each unique TCRbeta CDR3 rearrangement, sequence reads were collapsed and filtered. For each sample, productive Simpson clonality was calculated by taking the square root of Simpson's diversity index across productive rearrangements. TCRdb took over this immuneACCESS table, retaining in-frame rearrangements with V and J assigned. Such tables are incomplete; in checked studies, under half of the missing clones stem from an unresolved V gene, and the remainder is unexplained. V, J and clone size are taken as reported in that table, and D and trimming were inferred from the DNA itself. This sample comprises fewer than 50,000 clones, about 88% of them detected only once. The ten largest make up approximately 10% of the sample.

Cut back by 7 bases and 3 bases, the V and J ends lie 20 bases apart. CDR1 and CDR2 are read off the germline V gene as KGHDR and SFDVKD. The CDR3 sequence holds 17 residues, the cysteine and phenylalanine included. Here the CDR3 DNA is all that survives: 51 bases in frame from base 1. Collaborating institutions collected whole blood in K2EDTA tubes following their own protocols. For TCRbeta analysis, collaborator samples were shipped as frozen whole blood, as isolated PBMCs, or as DNA extracted from either sample type. Here is what the overall study found, with its caveats: Clinical and demographic metadata were provided uncurated, with the amount varying by source and participant.

The V and J genes are TRBV24-1 and TRBJ2-2; TRBD1 is possibly the D segment (9 matching bases). The clonotype comes from a man aged 50 to 59 with active COVID-19. The sample was peripheral blood. The DNA is as follows: TGTGCCACCAGCGGGGGGGGGACAGGGCCTGACACCGGGGAGCTGTTTTTT. It translates as CATSGGGTGPDTGELFF.